This entry lists 26 T cell receptor beta chains sequenced from one sample in a study of cytomegalovirus exposure and HLA in healthy donors. Researchers ran the PCR with 60 Vbeta and 13 Jbeta primers. The data were produced by immunoSEQ multiplex PCR, yet TCRdb's version contains in-frame clones alone and is incomplete. The sample shows 90,000 to 120,000 clones, approximately 66% of them seen only once. The sample was PBMCs. The receptors derive from a man aged 35 to 55 in good health and CMV-seropositive.

The genes are TRBV5-4 and TRBJ2-5; 9 nucleotides match TRBD1. The trim removed 4 bases at V and 2 bases at J, leaving 9 bases unmatched. Germline CDR1 and CDR2: SGHNT and YYREEE (reference sequence). The CDR3 has 16 residues. The CDR3 coding sequence is TGTGCCAGCAGCCCAGTCATGGACAGGGGTCAAGAGACCCAGTACTTC. It encodes CASSPVMDRGQETQYF. The whole variable domain, filled in from reference TRBV5-4 and TRBJ2-5, reads ETGVTQSPTHLIKTRGQQVTLRCSSQSGHNTVSWYQQALGQGPQFIFQYYREEENGRGNFPPRFSGLQFPNYSSELNVNALELDDSALYLCASSPVMDRGQETQYFGPGTRLLVL.

The chain joins TRBV7-3 to TRBJ2-2; no clear D gene. The CDR3 is made up of 15 amino acids. The V end lost 3 bases, the J end lost 0 bases, and 8 bases lay between the germline ends. CDR1 and CDR2 (germline): SGHTA, FQGTGA. CDR3 coding DNA: TGTGCCAGCAGCTTTAACACAGCGAACACCGGGGAGCTGTTTTTT. The encoded protein is CASSFNTANTGELFF.

The chain uses TRBV4-1 and TRBJ2-1; 10 bases fit TRBD2. Trimming removed 0 bases from V and 12 bases from J; junction bases left unmatched: 11. The CDR3 loop spans 16 amino acids. Germline values: CDR1 MGHRA, CDR2 YSYEKL. The CDR3 sequence: CASSQEGTSVSSWQFF. The CDR3 region has the DNA TGCGCCAGCAGCCAAGAAGGGACTAGCGTTTCGTCGTGGCAGTTCTTC.

This clone was picked up a small number of times. The rearrangement uses TRBV14 and TRBJ2-1, with D possibly matching TRBD2 (6 bases). The CDR3 totals 17 residues. V was clipped by 4 bases and J by 0 bases, with 16 bases between them. The germline V gene encodes CDR1 SGHDN and CDR2 FVKESK. The CDR3 DNA reads as TGTGCCAGCAGCCTCCCGACTAGGGAGAGCTCCTACAATGAGCAGTTCTTC. This sequence encodes CASSLPTRESSYNEQFF.

This chain joins TRBV7-2 and TRBJ2-5; TRBD2 agrees at 8 bases. Germline V CDR1 and CDR2: SGHTA, FQGNSA. The junction had 15 bases not matched to a gene; V was cut back by 2 bases and J by 4 bases. The CDR3 covers 18 residues. The CDR3 loop is CASSLPYAGGPSGETQYF. In nucleotides, the CDR3 is TGTGCCAGCAGCTTACCCTATGCGGGAGGACCCTCCGGAGAGACCCAGTACTTC. Full variable domain (outside the CDR3, taken from reference TRBV7-2 and TRBJ2-5): GAGVSQSPSNKVTEKGKDVELRCDPISGHTALYWYRQSLGQGLEFLIYFQGNSAPDKSGLPSDRFSAERTGGSVSTLTIQRTQQEDSAVYLCASSLPYAGGPSGETQYFGPGTRLLVL.

V gene TRBV7-2 combines with J gene TRBJ2-2; D is unresolved. The CDR3 runs to 14 residues. Looked up from germline, CDR1 is SGHTA and CDR2 is FQGNSA. V gave up 1 base and J gave up 1 base, with 4 bases separating them. The CDR3 here is CASSLVGNTGELFF. The CDR3 nucleotides are TGTGCCAGCAGCTTAGTCGGGAACACCGGGGAGCTGTTTTTT.

J is TRBJ2-7 and V is TRBV7-9; 7 bases are shared with TRBD1. The CDR3 totals 14 residues. Per the germline V gene, CDR1 is SEHNR and CDR2 is FQNEAQ (reference sequence). V lost 5 bases to trimming and J lost 5 bases; unmatched junction nucleotides: 9. The CDR3 reads CASSPSTGEHEQYV. The CDR3, as DNA: TGTGCCAGCAGCCCCTCAACAGGGGAGCACGAGCAGTACGTC.

This chain connects TRBV6-4 to TRBJ2-1; 7 bases are shared with TRBD1. Germline assignment: CDR1 MRHNA and CDR2 SNTAGT. The CDR3 is 16 amino acids. V lost 6 bases and J lost 5; bases outside the gene matches: 13. This CDR3 reads CASSPGTATWHNEQFF. The DNA for the CDR3 is TGTGCCAGCAGCCCCGGGACAGCCACATGGCACAATGAGCAGTTCTTC.

This clone was detected only a few times. This chain connects TRBV5-6 to TRBJ1-3, with D possibly being TRBD1 (5 bases). The CDR3 length is 14 residues. CDR1 SGHDT and CDR2 YYEEEE come from the germline V gene. V was cut by 0 bases and J by 4 bases, with 8 bases left in between. This CDR3 is CASSLDRQGNTIYF. CDR3 sequence (DNA): TGTGCCAGCAGCTTGGATAGACAGGGAAACACCATATATTTT.

The chain employs TRBV6-1 and TRBJ2-7, with D uncertain. Germline values: CDR1 MNHNS, CDR2 SASEGT. The CDR3 is 14 amino acids. The germline V and J ends were trimmed by 0 bases and 1 base, with 7 bases remaining between them. Here the CDR3 DNA reads TGTGCCAGCAGTGAAGCTGCCAGGTCCTACGAGCAGTACTTC. Its protein product is CASSEAARSYEQYF.

CDR3 residues: CASSPRTGGSNTEAFF. The CDR3 DNA follows: TGTGCCAGTAGTCCCAGGACAGGGGGTTCGAACACTGAAGCTTTCTTT. The J gene is TRBJ1-1, the V gene TRBV19; 10 bases map to TRBD1. The CDR3 is 16 residues long. Germline V gene lookup returns CDR1 LNHDA and CDR2 SQIVND (reference sequence). Germline trimming cut 5 bases from V and 1 base from J; bases unmatched to any gene: 7.

This chain connects TRBV7-8 to TRBJ1-2; D perhaps matches TRBD1 (5 bases). Per the germline V gene, CDR1 is SGHVS and CDR2 is FQNEAQ. V gave up 5 bases and J gave up 11 bases, with 18 bases separating them. This CDR3 has 13 amino acids. CDR3 amino acids: CASSPGTALGYTF. CDR3 nucleotide sequence: TGTGCCAGCAGCCCCGGGACTGCCTTGGGGTACACCTTC. The complete variable domain, with remaining parts taken from reference TRBV7-8 and TRBJ1-2, reads GAGVSQSPRYKVAKRGQDVALRCDPISGHVSLFWYQQALGQGPEFLTYFQNEAQLDKSGLPSDRFFAERPEGSVSTLKIQRTQQEDSAVYLCASSPGTALGYTFGSGTRLTVV.

The rearrangement joins TRBV4-2 to TRBJ2-2; 10 bases match TRBD2. V lost 2 bases to trimming and J lost 7 bases; unmatched junction nucleotides: 10. The CDR3 length is 17 residues. Germline values: CDR1 LGHNA, CDR2 YNFKEQ. CDR3 region: CASSQSASGRRNGELFF. The CDR3 DNA reads as TGTGCCAGCAGCCAATCTGCTAGCGGGAGAAGAAACGGGGAGCTGTTTTTT.

This chain links TRBV6-1 with TRBJ2-3; unclear D gene. The CDR3 covers 16 residues. Trimming left V 0 bases short and J 2 bases short, with 12 bases between. CDR1 is MNHNS, CDR2 SASEGT, per germline. CDR3 sequence reads: CASSEAFRSDTDTQYF. The CDR3 DNA follows: TGTGCCAGCAGTGAAGCGTTTCGGAGCGACACAGATACGCAGTATTTT.

This chain uses TRBV7-9 with TRBJ1-2, with TRBD1 identical over 12 bases. This CDR3 region has 16 residues. Per the germline V gene, CDR1 is SEHNR and CDR2 is FQNEAQ (reference sequence). After removal of 4 bases from V and 6 bases from J, the junction contained 9 bases not matched to a gene. CDR3 sequence reads: CASSSSEGQGADGYTF. CDR3 DNA sequence: TGTGCCAGCAGCTCCTCCGAGGGACAGGGGGCGGATGGCTACACCTTC.

This clone was seen a handful of times. The J gene is TRBJ2-1, the V gene TRBV2, with 7 positions matching TRBD2. Germline V gives CDR1 SNHLY, CDR2 FYNNEI. J lost 3 bases, V lost 8 bases, and 13 bases had no gene match. The CDR3 extends over 16 amino acids. The CDR3 DNA is TGTGCCAGCTATACCAGGACTAGTAAACACTACAATGAGCAGTTCTTC. Its protein is CASYTRTSKHYNEQFF.

The V call is TRBV28, the J call TRBJ1-4; TRBD1 matches at 8 bases. CDR1 and CDR2 (germline): MDHEN, SYDVKM. V trimming: 2 bases; J trimming: 11 bases; junction bases outside the gene matches: 10. The CDR3 spans 15 residues. The CDR3 reads CASSLVGTGPGKLFF. The CDR3 bases are TGTGCCAGCAGTTTAGTGGGGACAGGACCCGGGAAACTGTTTTTT.

The chain uses TRBV15 and TRBJ2-3; D gene ambiguous. Between the trimmed V and J ends, which lost 6 bases and 0 bases, there was a span of 13 bases. CDR1 and CDR2 (germline): LNHNV, YYDKDF (reference sequence). This CDR3 has 15 residues. In nucleotides, the CDR3 is TGTGCCACCAGTCTTGAGGCATTTAGCACAGATACGCAGTATTTT. It codes for CATSLEAFSTDTQYF.

A word on this clone: Different DNA sequences within this sample yield the same CDR3. The CDR3 DNA follows: TGTGCCAGCAGCTGGACAGGCTTGAACACTGAAGCTTTCTTT. Translating gives CASSWTGLNTEAFF. This chain uses TRBV7-2 with TRBJ1-1, with 7 bases lining up with TRBD1. CDR3 length equals 14 residues. Germline-derived CDR1 and CDR2 are SGHTA and FQGNSA. With 4 bases clipped from V and 0 bases from J, the junction kept 2 bases outside the gene matches.

The chain uses TRBV4-3 and TRBJ2-2; TRBD1 is a possible D gene (6 bases). CDR1 LGHNA and CDR2 YSLEER come from the germline V gene. The CDR3 is 13 residues long. Trimming stripped 5 bases from V and 5 bases from J, with 9 bases between. The CDR3, as DNA: TGCGCCAGCAGCGCCAGGGGAACCGGGGAGCTGTTTTTT. Its translation is CASSARGTGELFF.

With respect to this clone: Other DNA sequences in the same sample also yield this CDR3. This sequence joins TRBV6-5 and TRBJ2-7, with 7 bases that match TRBD1. V shed 6 bases, J shed 3 bases, and the junction held 5 bases outside the gene matches. The CDR3 sequence is 13 residues long. The germline V gene has CDR1 MNHEY and CDR2 SVGAGI. The CDR3 DNA reads as TGTGCCAGCAGCTATAGACAGGGCTACGAGCAGTACGTC. It specifies CASSYRQGYEQYV.

This sequence joins TRBV28 and TRBJ1-5; possible D gene TRBD1, 5 bases. This CDR3 comprises 14 residues. V gave up 6 bases and J gave up 4 bases, with 13 bases separating them. Germline V gives CDR1 MDHEN, CDR2 SYDVKM. The CDR3 is CASSYTGGNQPQHF. The CDR3 nucleotides read TGTGCCAGCAGCTACACGGGGGGAAATCAGCCCCAGCATTTT.

This clone showed up just a few times. This chain uses TRBV4-1 with TRBJ2-6; tentative D call: TRBD1 (6 bases). The CDR3 spans 16 residues. Germline loops: CDR1 MGHRA, CDR2 YSYEKL. V lost 0 bases to trimming and J lost 2 bases, with 8 bases between them. The CDR3 spells CASSQDWGPGANVLTF. The CDR3 bases are TGCGCCAGCAGCCAAGACTGGGGGCCTGGGGCCAACGTCCTGACTTTC.

The CDR3 DNA follows: TGTGCCAGCAGCTCGTCCCCCACAGATACGCAGTATTTT. Encoded protein: CASSSSPTDTQYF. V gene TRBV7-2 combines with J gene TRBJ2-3; D is unresolved. The CDR3 has 13 residues. Trimming pared 4 bases from V and 2 bases from J, leaving 7 bases between. Germline loops: CDR1 SGHTA, CDR2 FQGNSA. Combining the CDR3 with reference TRBV7-2 and TRBJ2-3 gives the whole variable domain GAGVSQSPSNKVTEKGKDVELRCDPISGHTALYWYRQSLGQGLEFLIYFQGNSAPDKSGLPSDRFSAERTGGSVSTLTIQRTQQEDSAVYLCASSSSPTDTQYFGPGTRLTVL.

This clone occurred many times. Other DNA sequences in the sample encode the same CDR3. The genes are TRBV6-6 and TRBJ2-2; D unclear. Germline V gene data show CDR1 as MNHNY and CDR2 as SVGAGI (reference sequence). CDR3 size: 13 residues. V was pared by 0 bases and J by 4 bases, with 3 bases between. DNA of the CDR3: TGTGCCAGCAGTTACTCTAGCACCGGGGAGCTGTTTTTT. As protein: CASSYSSTGELFF.

This rearrangement joins TRBV5-4 to TRBJ1-4, with 7 bases that match TRBD1. The CDR3 extends over 14 amino acids. Germline CDR1 and CDR2: SGHNT and YYREEE (reference sequence). The junction had 4 bases not matched to a gene; V was cut back by 3 bases and J by 5 bases. The CDR3 region is CASSSGTVNEKLFF. In nucleotides, the CDR3 is TGTGCCAGCAGCTCCGGGACAGTGAATGAAAAACTGTTTTTT.